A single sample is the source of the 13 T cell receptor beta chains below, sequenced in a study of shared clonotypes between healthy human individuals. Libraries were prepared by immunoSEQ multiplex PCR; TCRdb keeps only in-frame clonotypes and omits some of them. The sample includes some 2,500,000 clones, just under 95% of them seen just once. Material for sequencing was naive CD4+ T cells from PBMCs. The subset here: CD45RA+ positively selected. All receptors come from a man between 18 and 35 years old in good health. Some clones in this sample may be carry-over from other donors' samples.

This chain's CDR3 is CATSLMRVHEQYF. In DNA, the CDR3 is TGTGCCACCAGCCTTATGAGGGTGCACGAGCAGTACTTC. The chain uses TRBV15 and TRBJ2-7; a possible D gene is TRBD2 (5 bases). Trimming stripped 5 bases from V and 5 bases from J, with 13 bases between. The CDR3 is made up of 13 amino acids. The germline CDR1 and CDR2 sequences are LNHNV and YYDKDF (reference sequence). The variable domain in full, with the rest retrieved from reference TRBV15 and TRBJ2-7, is DAMVIQNPRYQVTQFGKPVTLSCSQTLNHNVMYWYQQKSSQAPKLLFHYYDKDFNNEADTPDNFQSRRPNTSFCFLDIRSPGLGDTAMYLCATSLMRVHEQYFGPGTRLTVT.

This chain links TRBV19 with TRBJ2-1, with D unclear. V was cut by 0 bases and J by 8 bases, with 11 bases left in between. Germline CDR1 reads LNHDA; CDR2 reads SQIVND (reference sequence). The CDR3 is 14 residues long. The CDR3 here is CASSIDLWKDEQFF. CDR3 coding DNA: TGTGCCAGTAGTATAGATCTGTGGAAGGATGAGCAGTTCTTC.

The CDR3 sequence: CASSTGVGNQPQHF. CDR3 in DNA: TGCGCCAGCAGCACAGGGGTGGGCAATCAGCCCCAGCATTTT. The chain links TRBV5-1 to TRBJ1-5, with TRBD1 matching 7 bases. This CDR3 spans 14 amino acids. Per germline, CDR1 SGHRS and CDR2 YFSETQ. Losses at the gene ends were 4 bases for V and 2 bases for J; bases not matched to a gene: 3.

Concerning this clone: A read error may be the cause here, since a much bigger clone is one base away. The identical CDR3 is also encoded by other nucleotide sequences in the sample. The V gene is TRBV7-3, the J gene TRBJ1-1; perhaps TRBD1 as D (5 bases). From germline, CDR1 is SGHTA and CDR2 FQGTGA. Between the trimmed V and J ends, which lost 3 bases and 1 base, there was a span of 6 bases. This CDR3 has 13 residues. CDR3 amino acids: CASSLQGNTEAFF. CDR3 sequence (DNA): TGTGCCAGCAGCTTGCAGGGGAACACTGAAGCTTTCTTT.

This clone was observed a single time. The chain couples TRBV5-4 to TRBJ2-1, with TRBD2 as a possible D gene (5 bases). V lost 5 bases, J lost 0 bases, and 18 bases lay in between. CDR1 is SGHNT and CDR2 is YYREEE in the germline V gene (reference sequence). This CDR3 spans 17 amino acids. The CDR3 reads CASSPGLGESSYNEQFF. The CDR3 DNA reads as TGTGCCAGCAGTCCAGGACTGGGCGAGAGCTCCTACAATGAGCAGTTCTTC.

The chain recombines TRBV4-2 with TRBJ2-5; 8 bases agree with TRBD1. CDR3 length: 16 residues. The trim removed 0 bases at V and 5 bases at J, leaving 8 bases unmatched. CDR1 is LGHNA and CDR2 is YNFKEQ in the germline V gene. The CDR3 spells CASSQDFGRGRETQYF. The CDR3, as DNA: TGTGCCAGCAGCCAAGATTTCGGCAGGGGGCGGGAGACCCAGTACTTC.

The CDR3 region is CASSPTGSGLSGANVLTF. In DNA form, the CDR3 reads TGCGCCAGCAGCCCGACAGGGTCGGGACTCTCTGGGGCCAACGTCCTGACTTTC. This chain links TRBV5-1 with TRBJ2-6; possibly TRBD1 for D (7 bases). The germline V and J ends were trimmed by 4 bases and 0 bases, with 17 bases remaining between them. CDR1 is SGHRS and CDR2 is YFSETQ in the germline V gene. The CDR3 sequence is 18 residues long. The full variable domain, its missing parts supplied by reference TRBV5-1 and TRBJ2-6, is KAGVTQTPRYLIKTRGQQVTLSCSPISGHRSVSWYQQTPGQGLQFLFEYFSETQRNKGNFPGRFSGRQFSNSRSEMNVSTLELGDSALYLCASSPTGSGLSGANVLTFGAGSRLTVL.

Written as DNA, the CDR3 is TGTGCCAGCAGCTTGTTCGGGACTAGCGGGAGAAAGACCCAGTACTTC. It translates to CASSLFGTSGRKTQYF. The chain is built from TRBV5-4 and TRBJ2-5; 14 positions match TRBD2. Germline-derived CDR1 and CDR2 are SGHNT and YYREEE (reference sequence). The V and J ends lost 1 base and 6 bases, in that order; junction bases with no gene match: 5. The CDR3 length is 16 residues.

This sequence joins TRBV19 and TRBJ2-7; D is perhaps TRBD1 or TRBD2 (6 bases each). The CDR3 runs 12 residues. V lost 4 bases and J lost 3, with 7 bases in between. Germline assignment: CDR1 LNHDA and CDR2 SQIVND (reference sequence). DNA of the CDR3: TGTGCCAGTAGTAAGGGGGGCTACGAGCAGTACTTC. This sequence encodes CASSKGGYEQYF. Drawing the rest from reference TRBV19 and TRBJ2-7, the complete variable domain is DGGITQSPKYLFRKEGQNVTLSCEQNLNHDAMYWYRQDPGQGLRLIYYSQIVNDFQKGDIAEGYSVSREKKESFPLTVTSAQKNPTAFYLCASSKGGYEQYFGPGTRLTVT.

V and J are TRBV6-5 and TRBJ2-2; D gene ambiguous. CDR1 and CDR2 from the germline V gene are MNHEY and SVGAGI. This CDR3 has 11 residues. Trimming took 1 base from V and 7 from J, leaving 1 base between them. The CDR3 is CASSYFGELFF. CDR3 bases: TGTGCCAGCAGTTACTTCGGGGAGCTGTTTTTT.

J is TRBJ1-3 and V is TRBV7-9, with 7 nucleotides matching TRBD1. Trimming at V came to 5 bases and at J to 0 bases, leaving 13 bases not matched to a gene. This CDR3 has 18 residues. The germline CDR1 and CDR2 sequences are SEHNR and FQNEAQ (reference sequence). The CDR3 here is CASSPSTGSLFSGNTIYF. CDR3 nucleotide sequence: TGTGCCAGCAGCCCATCGACAGGGTCCCTCTTCTCTGGAAACACCATATATTTT.

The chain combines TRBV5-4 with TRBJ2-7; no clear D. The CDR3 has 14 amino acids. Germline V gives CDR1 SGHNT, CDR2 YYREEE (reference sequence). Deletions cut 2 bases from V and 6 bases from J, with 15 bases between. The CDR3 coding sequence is TGTGCCAGCAGCTTCGGAGAAGACCGCGTCGAGCAGTACTTC. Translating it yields CASSFGEDRVEQYF.

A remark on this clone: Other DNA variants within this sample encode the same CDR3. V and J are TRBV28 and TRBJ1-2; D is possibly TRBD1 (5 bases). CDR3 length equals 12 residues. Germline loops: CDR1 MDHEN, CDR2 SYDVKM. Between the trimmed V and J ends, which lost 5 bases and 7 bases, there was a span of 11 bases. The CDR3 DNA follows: TGTGCCAGCAGTGGGACTGTCGCTGGCTACACCTTC. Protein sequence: CASSGTVAGYTF.